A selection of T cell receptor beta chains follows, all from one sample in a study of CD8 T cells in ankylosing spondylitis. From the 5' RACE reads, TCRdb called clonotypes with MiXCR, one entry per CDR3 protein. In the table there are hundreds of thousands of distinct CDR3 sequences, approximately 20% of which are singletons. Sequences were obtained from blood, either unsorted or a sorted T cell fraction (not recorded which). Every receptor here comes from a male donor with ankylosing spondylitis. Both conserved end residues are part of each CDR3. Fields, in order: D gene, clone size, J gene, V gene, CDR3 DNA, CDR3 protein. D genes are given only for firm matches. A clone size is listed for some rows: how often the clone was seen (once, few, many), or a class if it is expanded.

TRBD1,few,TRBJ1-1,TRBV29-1,TGCAGCGTTGAATGCGACAGGGGAAGCACTGAAGCTTTCTTT,CSVECDRGSTEAFF
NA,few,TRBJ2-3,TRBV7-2,TGTGCCAGCAGCTTAGCTTTGCAGAGCACAGATACGCAGTATTTT,CASSLALQSTDTQYF
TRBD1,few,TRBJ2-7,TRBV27,TGTGCCAGCAGTTTCGTGGACAGGGGTGACGAGCAGTACTTC,CASSFVDRGDEQYF
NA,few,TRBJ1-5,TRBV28,TGTGCCAGCAGTGAGGGGCTAGAGCCCCAGCATTTT,CASSEGLEPQHF
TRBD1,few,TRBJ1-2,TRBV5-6,TGTGCCAGCAGATTCCGGGACAGGGGGCTGGATGGCTACACCTTC,CASRFRDRGLDGYTF
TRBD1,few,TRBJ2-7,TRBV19,TGTGCCAGTAGTATCTCCGACAGGGCTTACGAGCAGTACTTC,CASSISDRAYEQYF
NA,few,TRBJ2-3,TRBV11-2,TGTGCCAGCAGCTCCGTCGCGCCGGGCCGAGCAGCGACAGATACGCAGTATTTT,CASSSVAPGRAATDTQYF
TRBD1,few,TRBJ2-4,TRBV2,TGTGCCGGCAGGACAGGGGAGGGAAACATTCAGTACTTC,CAGRTGEGNIQYF
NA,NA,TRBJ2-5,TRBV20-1,TGCAGTGCTAGAGATAGGGTGGGGACTGAAAGGTTGGAGACCCAGTACTTC,CSARDRVGTERLETQYF
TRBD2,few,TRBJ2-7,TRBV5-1,TGCGCCAGCAGCCCGACTAGCTTCTACGAGCAGTACTTC,CASSPTSFYEQYF
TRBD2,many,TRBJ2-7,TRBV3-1,TGTGCCAGCAGCCTATGGGCGGGAGGTTACGAGCAGTACTTC,CASSLWAGGYEQYF
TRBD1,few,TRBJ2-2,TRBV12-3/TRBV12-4,TGTGCCAGCAGTGACCAGGGGGCCGGGGAGCTGTTTTTT,CASSDQGAGELFF
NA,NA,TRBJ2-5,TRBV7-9,TGTGCCAGCACTCTAGCGAGATTAGAGACCCAGTACTTC,CASTLARLETQYF
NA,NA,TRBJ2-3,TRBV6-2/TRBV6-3,TGTGCCAGCAGTTACGCCGAGACGGATACGCAGTATTTT,CASSYAETDTQYF
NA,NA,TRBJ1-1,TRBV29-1,TGCAGCGTTACCGGGACAAGGATGAACACTGAAGCTTTCTTT,CSVTGTRMNTEAFF
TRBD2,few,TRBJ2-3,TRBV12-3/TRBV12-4,TGTGCCAGCAGTTTAGGGGCGGGAGGGCCGCATGAAGATACGCAGTATTTT,CASSLGAGGPHEDTQYF
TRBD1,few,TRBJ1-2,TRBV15,TGTGCCACCAGCGGGACAGGGGCCTATGGCTACACCTTC,CATSGTGAYGYTF
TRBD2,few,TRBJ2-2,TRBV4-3,TGCGCCAGCTCCGGGACTAGCAAGTTCGGGGAGCTGTTTTTT,CASSGTSKFGELFF